This T cell receptor (beta chain) was recorded in a study of T cells in Graves' hyperthyroidism and ophthalmopathy. From RNA transcripts, TCR beta CDR3 regions were amplified. HTBI primers were used for first-round RT-PCR of the TCR CDR3. TCRdb re-called the multiplex PCR reads with MiXCR, one entry per CDR3 protein. This table has over 120,000 distinct CDR3 sequences, roughly a fifth appearing once. Germline V CDR1 and CDR2: WSHSY, SAAADI. V lost 9 bases to trimming and J lost 4 bases, with 20 bases between them. The CDR3 length is 15 residues. Of note for this clonotype: What it recognizes is unknown.

Among the patients, aged 18 to 65, hyperthyroidism was newly diagnosed and had lasted under 2 months. Exclusion criteria comprised uncontrolled infection, other autoimmune disease, pregnancy or lactation. Notes on the study in general: Stable hyperthyroidism was told apart from ophthalmopathy by a model built on 13 V-J features.

Sequencing was performed on blood. The V and J genes are TRBV10-2 and TRBJ2-3; D unresolved. The source is a woman aged 45 to 65 with Graves' hyperthyroidism that later progressed to Graves' ophthalmopathy. The CDR3 region has the DNA TGCGCCAGTAACTCCTACGGTGGTGTTGCAGATACGCAGTATTTT. It yields the protein CASNSYGGVADTQYF.